This TCR beta chain was retrieved from a study of T cells in Graves' hyperthyroidism and ophthalmopathy. CDR3 length: 15 residues. CDR1 and CDR2 from the germline V gene are MGHDK and SYGVNS. V trimming: 3 bases; J trimming: 6 bases; junction bases outside the gene matches: 7. This clonotype showed up many times. Diagnoses were established using clinical symptoms, serum thyroxine and TRAb, thyroid ultrasound and orbital computed tomography. The investigators amplified TCR beta CDR3 regions from RNA transcripts. HTBI primers were employed in a first-round RT-PCR of the TCR CDR3. Each CDR3 protein gets one entry after TCRdb re-called the multiplex PCR reads with MiXCR. The top ten hold about 11% of the sample, which has 530,000 or so distinct CDR3 sequences, about 24% seen once.

The receptor's source is a woman aged 30 to 39 with Graves' ophthalmopathy. The V gene is TRBV25-1, the J gene TRBJ2-2; 7 bases fit TRBD2. The specimen sequenced was blood. This CDR3 reads CASSDPSSGAGELFF. CDR3 bases: TGTGCCAGCAGTGATCCCTCCAGCGGGGCCGGGGAGCTGTTTTTT.